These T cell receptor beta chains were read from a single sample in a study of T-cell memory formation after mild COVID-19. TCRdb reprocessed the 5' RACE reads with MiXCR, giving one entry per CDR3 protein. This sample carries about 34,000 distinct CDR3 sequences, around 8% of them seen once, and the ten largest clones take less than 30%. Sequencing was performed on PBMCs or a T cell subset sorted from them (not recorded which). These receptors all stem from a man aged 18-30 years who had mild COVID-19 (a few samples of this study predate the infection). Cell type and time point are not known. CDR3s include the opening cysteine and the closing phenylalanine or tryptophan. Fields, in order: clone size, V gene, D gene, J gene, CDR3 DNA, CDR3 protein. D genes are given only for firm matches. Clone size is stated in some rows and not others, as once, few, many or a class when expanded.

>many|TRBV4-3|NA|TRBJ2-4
TGCGCCAGCAGCCAAACCGGCCGGGACAATAACATTCAGTACTTC
CASSQTGRDNNIQYF
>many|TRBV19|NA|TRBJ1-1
TGTGCCAGTACCACGGGGGCGAACACTGAAGCTTTCTTT
CASTTGANTEAFF
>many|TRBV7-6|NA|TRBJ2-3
TGTGCCAGCAGCTTAGTAGGGTACACAGATACGCAGTATTTT
CASSLVGYTDTQYF
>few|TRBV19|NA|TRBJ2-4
TGTGCCAGTAGTATTAGTCCCCACGTTCAGTACTTC
CASSISPHVQYF
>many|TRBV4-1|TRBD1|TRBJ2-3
TGCGCCAGCAGCCAAGGGAACAACAGGGGGACAGATACGCAGTATTTT
CASSQGNNRGTDTQYF
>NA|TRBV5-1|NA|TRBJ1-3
TGCGCCAGCAGCTTGGGACAGGGAAACACCATATATTTT
CASSLGQGNTIYF
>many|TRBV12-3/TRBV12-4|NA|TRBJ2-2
TGTGCCAGTGAGAGGTCCACGAACACCGGGGAGCTGTTTTTT
CASERSTNTGELFF
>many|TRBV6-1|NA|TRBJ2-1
TGTGCCAGCAGTGAGCAGTTCTTC
CASSEQFF
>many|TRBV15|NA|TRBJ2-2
TGTGCCACCAGCAGAGCTGGCAGTTCTAGTATCGGGGAGCTGTTTTTT
CATSRAGSSSIGELFF
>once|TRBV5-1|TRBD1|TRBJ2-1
TGCGCCAGCAGCTTGGCCACGACAGGGGGAAATGAGCAGTTCTTC
CASSLATTGGNEQFF
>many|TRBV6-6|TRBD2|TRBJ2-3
TGTGCCAGCAGTCCGGGTGTTAGCGGGGGTTTCACAGATACGCAGTATTTT
CASSPGVSGGFTDTQYF
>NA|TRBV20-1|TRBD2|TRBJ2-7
TGCAGTGCTAGGATGGCTAGCGGTAAGGACGAGCAGTACTTC
CSARMASGKDEQYF
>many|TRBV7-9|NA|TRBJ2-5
TGTGCCAGCAGCCTAGTAGCCTCTGGAGAGACCCAGTACTTC
CASSLVASGETQYF
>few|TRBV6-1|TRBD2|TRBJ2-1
TGTGCCAGCAGCCGTGGGGGACTAGCGGGGGTGGCCTACAATGAGCAGTTCTTC
CASSRGGLAGVAYNEQFF
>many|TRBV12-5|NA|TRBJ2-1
TGTGCTAGTGGCTCGGCCACTACTGAGCAGTTCTTC
CASGSATTEQFF
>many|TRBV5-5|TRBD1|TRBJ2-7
TGTGCCAGCAGCTTCTCGCCGAACCCGGGACAGGGTCTTTACGAGCAGTACTTC
CASSFSPNPGQGLYEQYF
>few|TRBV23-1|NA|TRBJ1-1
TGCGCCAGCAGTCCGTACACGGGGTTCAGTGAAGCTTTCTTT
CASSPYTGFSEAFF
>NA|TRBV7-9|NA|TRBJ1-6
TGTGCCAGCACCCAAAATTCACCCCTCCACTTT
CASTQNSPLHF
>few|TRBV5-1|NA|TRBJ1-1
TGCGCCAGCAGCTTGGGTTGGCAGAATATGAACACTGAAGCTTTCTTT
CASSLGWQNMNTEAFF
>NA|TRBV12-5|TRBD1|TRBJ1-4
TGTGCTAGTGGGCAGAACCCCGGGACAGGGGTAGAAAAACTGTTTTTT
CASGQNPGTGVEKLFF
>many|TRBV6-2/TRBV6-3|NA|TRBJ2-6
TGTGCCAGCCGAAACAGGAAGAGCTCTGGGGCCAACGTCCTGACTTTC
CASRNRKSSGANVLTF
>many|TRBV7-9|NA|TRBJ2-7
TGTGCCAGCACCACAGGGTCCTACGAGCAGTACTTC
CASTTGSYEQYF
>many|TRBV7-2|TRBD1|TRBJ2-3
TGTGCCAGCAGCTTACGGACAGGGGCAGATACGCAGTATTTT
CASSLRTGADTQYF
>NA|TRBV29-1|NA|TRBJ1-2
TGCAGCGCACCACTTAACTATGGCTACACCTTC
CSAPLNYGYTF
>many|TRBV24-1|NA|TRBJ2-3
TGTGCCACTGCTTCTGGTACAGTGGTAGATACGCAGTATTTT
CATASGTVVDTQYF
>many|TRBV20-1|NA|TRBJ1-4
TGCAGTGCTAGCCCGGCCACAGGACTTAATGAAAAACTGTTTTTT
CSASPATGLNEKLFF
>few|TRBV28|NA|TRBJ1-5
TGTGCCAGCAGTTTAGGCCAAACAGGGAATCAGCCCCAGCATTTT
CASSLGQTGNQPQHF
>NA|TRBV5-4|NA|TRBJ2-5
TGTGCCAGCAGCTTGGGGGTTGAAGCGAAGGAGACCCAGTACTTC
CASSLGVEAKETQYF
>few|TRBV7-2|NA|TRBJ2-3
TGTGCCAGCAGCCAAAGACAGGGAGGGGATACGCAGTATTTT
CASSQRQGGDTQYF
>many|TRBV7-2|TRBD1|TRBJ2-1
TGTGCCAGCAGCCCCCGATGGGACAGCAATGAGCAGTTCTTC
CASSPRWDSNEQFF
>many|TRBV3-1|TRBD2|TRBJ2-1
TGTGCCAGCAGCCAAGGAGGAGCGGGGGGGCAGTTCTTC
CASSQGGAGGQFF
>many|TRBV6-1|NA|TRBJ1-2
TGTGCCAGCAGTGACATTCGGACCTCTAACTATGGCTACACCTTC
CASSDIRTSNYGYTF